The TCR beta chain described here comes from a study of blood T cells in healthy people across ages. Findings and limits, study-wide: Strong correlation existed between TCR beta diversity and naive T cell percentage.

The authors extracted at least 5 micrograms of total RNA per sample. Comments on this clonotype: Its antigen is currently unknown.

It was with a sample-barcoded 5' primer and a J-beta primer mix that a second PCR of roughly 7 to 12 cycles was run. Each of the cDNA molecules was tagged by a template-switch adaptor with 12 random nucleotides. TCRdb analysed the 5' RACE reads with MiXCR anew, one entry per CDR3 protein. The repertoire holds some 710,000 distinct CDR3 sequences, with about 42% as singletons. The specimen was blood. The TCR comes from a man older than 75 in good health.

The CDR3 DNA reads TGTGCCAGCAGTCTCACCCTCAATGAGCAGTTCTTC. Protein sequence: CASSLTLNEQFF. The rearrangement uses TRBV6-1 and TRBJ2-1; D remains unclear. The ends were cut back, 5 bases at V and 6 bases at J, with 8 bases in the middle. The CDR3 spans 12 residues. The germline CDR1 and CDR2 sequences are MNHNS and SASEGT.